The clone carrying this T cell receptor (beta chain) was counted many times. These data belong to a study of CD8 T cells in ankylosing spondylitis. The CDR3 extends over 12 amino acids. Germline-derived CDR1 and CDR2 are DFQATT and SNEGSKA (reference sequence). V was trimmed by 6 bases and J by 5 bases, leaving 11 bases between them. A single record per CDR3 protein comes from TCRdb applying MiXCR to the 5' RACE reads. The sample consists of 35,000 or so distinct CDR3 sequences, about 5.5% of them appearing once. Sequencing was carried out using blood, either unsorted or a sorted T cell fraction (not recorded which). The chain combines TRBV20-1 with TRBJ1-3; no firm D call. The receptor was derived from a male donor with ankylosing spondylitis or in good health (not recorded which). The CDR3 region has the DNA TGCAGTGCAGCAAGGGCCCGAAACACCATATATTTT. Its protein is CSAARARNTIYF.